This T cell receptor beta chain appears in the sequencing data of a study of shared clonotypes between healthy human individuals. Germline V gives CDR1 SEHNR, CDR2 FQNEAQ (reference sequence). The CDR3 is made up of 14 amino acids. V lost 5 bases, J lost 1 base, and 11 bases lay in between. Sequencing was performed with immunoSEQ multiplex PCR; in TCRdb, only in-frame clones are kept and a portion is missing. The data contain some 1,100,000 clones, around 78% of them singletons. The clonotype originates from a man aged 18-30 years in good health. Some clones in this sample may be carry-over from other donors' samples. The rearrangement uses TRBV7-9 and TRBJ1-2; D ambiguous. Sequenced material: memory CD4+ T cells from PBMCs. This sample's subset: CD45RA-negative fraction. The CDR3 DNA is TGTGCCAGCAGCCCCCCCGACGGTAACTATGGCTACACCTTC. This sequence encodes CASSPPDGNYGYTF. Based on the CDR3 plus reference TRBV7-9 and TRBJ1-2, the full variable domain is DTGVSQNPRHKITKRGQNVTFRCDPISEHNRLYWYRQTLGQGPEFLTYFQNEAQLEKSRLLSDRFSAERPKGSFSTLEIQRTEQGDSAMYLCASSPPDGNYGYTFGSGTRLTVV.